This T cell receptor (beta chain) originates from a study of PD-1 blockade in classical Hodgkin lymphoma. The time point here: cycle 4 day 1 (C4D1), after 6 weeks of nivolumab. Each patient experienced a relapse that followed autologous stem cell transplantation, and brentuximab vedotin exposure varied. Progressive disease, partial response or complete response was each patient's best response. General study results and limits: Later analyses included only patients treated at least 1 year post-ASCT. Compared with baseline, CD4+ but not CD8+ TCR diversity had risen significantly by C4D1. Healthy donors reportedly exceeded newly diagnosed patients in baseline TCR diversity.

The CDR3 runs 11 residues. Trimming took 5 bases from V and 15 from J, leaving 11 bases between them. CDR1 and CDR2 from the germline V gene are MNHEY and SVGAGI. Of note for this clone: Its antigen is unknown.

Profiling relied on immunoSEQ multiplex PCR, and the TCRdb table lists in-frame clones only, not all of them. Of 13,000 or so clones listed, about 82% were seen once; the top ten hold 16%. Sequenced here: peripheral blood mononuclear cells (PBMCs), sampled before the fourth cycle of nivolumab. J is TRBJ1-6 and V is TRBV6-5; no clear D gene. This receptor was obtained from a human donor with classical Hodgkin lymphoma. The DNA for the CDR3 is TGTGCCAGCAGTACTGGGAAGAACCTCCACTTT. Its translation: CASSTGKNLHF.